The clone carrying this T cell receptor beta chain was seen a few times. The antigen is not known. The data were obtained in a study of cytotoxic CD8 clonotypes in ibrutinib-treated CLL. Study at large: Within the patient group, approximately 10 were relapsed/refractory and roughly 14 treatment-naive, and some 17 were IGHV unmutated. Findings and caveats of the study: Treatment saw public clonotypes, which were uncommon, either contract or stay stable.

The table came from immunoSEQ multiplex PCR; TCRdb's copy has only in-frame clones and leaves some out. Of tens of thousands of clones listed, more than 75% are singletons. Looked up from germline, CDR1 is SNHLY and CDR2 is FYNNEI. The CDR3 is 13 amino acids. V lost 4 bases and J 3 bases, leaving 4 bases between the germline ends. The chain couples TRBV2 to TRBJ1-6; D remains ambiguous. Sequences were derived from PBMCs, sampled at disease progression, from a patient treated with ibrutinib. The receptor was isolated from a human donor with chronic lymphocytic leukemia. The CDR3 here is CASSVLYNSPLHF. CDR3 in DNA: TGTGCCAGCAGTGTCCTCTATAATTCACCCCTCCACTTT.